This T cell receptor (beta chain) was profiled in a study of cytomegalovirus exposure and HLA in healthy donors. Trimming at V came to 0 bases and at J to 3 bases, leaving 7 bases not matched to a gene. In germline, CDR1 is LGHNA, CDR2 YNFKEQ. The CDR3 consists of 16 residues. The PCR ran on 60 Vbeta and 13 Jbeta primers. Produced via immunoSEQ multiplex PCR; TCRdb's table is partial and in-frame only. The table has about 240,000 clones, approximately 82% seen once; the top ten hold about 7.5%. The receptor's source is a woman aged 55-75 years in good health and CMV-seropositive. The rearrangement uses TRBV4-2 and TRBJ2-7; the match to TRBD1 covers 8 bases. The sequenced sample was PBMCs. CDR3 in DNA: TGTGCCAGCAGCCAAGATGGGGGAGACAGGGGCTACGAGCAGTACTTC. Encoded protein: CASSQDGGDRGYEQYF.